The clone carrying this T cell receptor beta chain was seen only a few times. The antigen is unknown. The record originates from a study of response to subunit inactivated influenza vaccine. Study-wide findings and caveats: Few additional T cells are recruited per seasonal influenza vaccination, authors suggested.

From the RT-PCR reads, TCRdb called clonotypes with MiXCR, one entry per CDR3 protein. Here the sample spans roughly 710,000 distinct CDR3 sequences, 13% to 15% being singletons. The TCR was taken from a middle-aged man who received an inactivated influenza vaccine. The starting material was PBMCs from blood, obtained about 14 days before vaccination.

CDR3 residues: CASSSGQGFAYEQYF. The CDR3 DNA is TGTGCCAGCAGCTCCGGACAGGGTTTTGCCTACGAGCAGTACTTC. The chain has TRBV7-8 and TRBJ2-7, with 8 bases aligning to TRBD1. The CDR3 sequence is 15 residues long. V was pared by 4 bases and J by 2 bases, with 7 bases of the junction left unmatched. CDR1 and CDR2 (germline): SGHVS, FQNEAQ.